This is a list of T cell receptor beta chains from one sample in a study of blood T cells in healthy people across ages. TCRdb reprocessed the 5' RACE reads via MiXCR and lists one record per CDR3 protein. Seen here are about 800,000 distinct CDR3 sequences, approximately 25% observed once, and the top ten hold roughly 3.5%. The sample was also linked to a second study, of T cells of mothers and their children.

The sequencing sample was made of blood. All receptors come from a boy aged 5-17 years in good health. Both conserved end residues are part of each CDR3. The D gene is left open where the match is weak.

.,TRBV29-1,TRBJ2-3,CSVEGGFRTDTQYF
TRBD2,TRBV28,TRBJ2-7,CASSLLQKRETGYEQYF
TRBD2,TRBV12-3/TRBV12-4,TRBJ2-7,CASSLVASGDHEQYF
.,TRBV12-3/TRBV12-4,TRBJ1-1,CASREVTEAFF
.,TRBV5-1,TRBJ2-3,CASSPLSGSTDTQYF
TRBD1,TRBV5-1,TRBJ2-7,CASSFGTVTYEQYF
.,TRBV28,TRBJ1-5,CTTRVPNQPQHF
.,TRBV18,TRBJ2-2,CASSPALRGGELFF
.,TRBV7-2,TRBJ2-7,CASSLAASLREQYF
.,TRBV5-1,TRBJ2-1,CASSLAGGALLDEQFF
.,TRBV3-1,TRBJ2-5,CASSLERPRGETQYF
.,TRBV4-3,TRBJ1-6,CASSQQASPYNSPLHF
TRBD2,TRBV20-1,.,CSASSGGLAGGQGRETQYF
TRBD2,TRBV10-3,TRBJ2-1,CATSGPGAEQFF
TRBD2,TRBV11-2,TRBJ2-3,CASSLQEGLAGKTHTDTQYF
.,TRBV7-2,TRBJ2-3,CASSTGGLRSDTQYF
TRBD2,TRBV29-1,TRBJ2-3,CSVEEAGADTQYF
.,TRBV29-1,TRBJ2-1,CSVEDPRGGGTYNEQFF
TRBD1,TRBV19,TRBJ1-5,CASSIGTGSNQPQHF
.,TRBV7-2,.,CASSLGGGQQFF
TRBD2,TRBV4-1,TRBJ2-7,CASSRHARLAGGPRLPSEQYF
.,TRBV18,TRBJ2-7,CASSPGRSSYEQYF
.,TRBV7-2,TRBJ2-7,CASSLAHGIYEQYF
.,TRBV9,TRBJ2-1,CASSVALGGENNEQFF
.,TRBV5-6,TRBJ2-5,CASSLTRGVKETQYF
.,TRBV4-3,TRBJ2-6,CASSQTAGPGANVLTF
TRBD2,TRBV20-1,TRBJ2-7,CSARDVASGTLYEQYF
TRBD1,TRBV5-6,TRBJ1-2,CASSGGQGTYGYTF
TRBD2,TRBV3-1,TRBJ2-5,CASSFGLADRETQYF
TRBD2,TRBV7-9,TRBJ2-1,CASSSPSGGALYNEQFF
.,TRBV7-2,TRBJ1-2,CASSLDAGGYGYTF
.,TRBV5-1,TRBJ1-1,CASSLLADMNTEAFF
.,TRBV29-1,TRBJ2-1,CSVVATVINNEQFF
TRBD1,TRBV28,TRBJ2-2,CASGTGQGNTGELFF
TRBD2,TRBV7-2,TRBJ2-2,CASETSGGWEFNTGELFF
.,TRBV10-3,TRBJ2-7,CAARKSRGTHEQYF
TRBD2,TRBV4-1,TRBJ2-1,CASSQYQLAVYNEQFF
.,TRBV28,TRBJ2-1,CASSTQKIQGYNEQLF
TRBD2,TRBV27,TRBJ2-1,CASSSLAGAGINEQFF